This TCR beta chain was identified in a study of cytotoxic CD8 clonotypes in ibrutinib-treated CLL. Whole-study context: Around 12 relapsed/refractory, about 14 treatment-naive; 17 IGHV unmutated. Partial responders about 24, complete 2; around twelve progressed and about 14 stayed in remission by median approximately 5.5 years. Study results and limitations: Contraction or stability on treatment was seen for public clonotypes, which were uncommon. Patients with sustained remission and those progressing were sampled at differing times.

This CDR3 contains 14 residues. The germline CDR1 and CDR2 sequences are ENHRY and SYGVKD. Unmatched junction bases numbered 10, after V lost 8 bases and J lost 4 bases. Assay: immunoSEQ multiplex PCR; the TCRdb copy retains only in-frame clones and omits some. The data show some 200,000 clones, approximately 79% seen once. As to this clone: Its cognate antigen is unknown.

This sequence was found in a human donor with chronic lymphocytic leukemia. The V gene is TRBV10-3, the J gene TRBJ2-7; 8 bases are shared with TRBD2. Sample: PBMCs, taken after 12 months of ibrutinib treatment. CDR3: CAIDPGLGSYEQYF. The CDR3 DNA reads TGTGCCATCGACCCGGGACTAGGATCTTACGAGCAGTACTTC.